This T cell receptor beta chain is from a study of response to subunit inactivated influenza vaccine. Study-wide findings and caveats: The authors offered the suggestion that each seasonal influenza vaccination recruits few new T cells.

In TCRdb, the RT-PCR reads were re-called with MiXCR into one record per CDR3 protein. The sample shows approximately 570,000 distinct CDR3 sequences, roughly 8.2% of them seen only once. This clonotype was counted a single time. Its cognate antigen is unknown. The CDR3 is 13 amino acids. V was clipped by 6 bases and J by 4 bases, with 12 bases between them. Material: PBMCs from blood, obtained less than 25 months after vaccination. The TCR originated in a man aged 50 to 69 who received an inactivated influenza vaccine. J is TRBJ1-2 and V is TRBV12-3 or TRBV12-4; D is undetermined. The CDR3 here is CASSRDKSYGYTF. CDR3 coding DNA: TGTGCCAGCAGCCGCGACAAGTCCTATGGCTACACCTTC.